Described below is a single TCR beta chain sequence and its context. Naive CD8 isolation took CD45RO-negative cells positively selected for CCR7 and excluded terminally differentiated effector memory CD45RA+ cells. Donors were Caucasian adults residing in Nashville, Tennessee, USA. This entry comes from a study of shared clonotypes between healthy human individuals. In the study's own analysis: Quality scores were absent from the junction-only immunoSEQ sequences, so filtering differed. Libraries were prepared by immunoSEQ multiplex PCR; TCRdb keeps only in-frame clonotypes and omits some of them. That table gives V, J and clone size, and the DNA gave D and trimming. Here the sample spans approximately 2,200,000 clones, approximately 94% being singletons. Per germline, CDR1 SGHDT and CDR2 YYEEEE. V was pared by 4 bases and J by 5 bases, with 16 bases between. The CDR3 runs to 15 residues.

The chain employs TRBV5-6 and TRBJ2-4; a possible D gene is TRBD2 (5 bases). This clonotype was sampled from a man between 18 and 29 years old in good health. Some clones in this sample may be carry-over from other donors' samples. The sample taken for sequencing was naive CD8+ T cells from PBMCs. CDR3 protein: CASSGGPQLENIQYF. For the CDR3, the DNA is TGTGCCAGCAGCGGCGGGCCCCAACTGGAAAACATTCAGTACTTC.